Following are 16 T cell receptor beta chains from one sample sequenced in a study of T cells in Graves' hyperthyroidism and ophthalmopathy. RNA transcripts were the template for amplifying TCR beta CDR3 regions. TCR CDR3 underwent first-round RT-PCR with the HTBI primer set. Using its own MiXCR run on the multiplex PCR reads, TCRdb lists one record per CDR3 protein. The table has over 500,000 distinct CDR3 sequences, 14% seen once. The specimen was blood. Source of these receptors: a woman in her 40s with Graves' hyperthyroidism.

The table lists this clonotype with many counts. The chain has TRBV11-2 and TRBJ1-5, with D uncertain. CDR1 and CDR2 from the germline V gene are SGHAT and FQNNGV. The CDR3 consists of 13 residues. V lost 5 bases, J lost 1 base, and 6 bases lay in between. In DNA, the CDR3 is TGTGCCAGCAGCACTTCCAGCAATCAGCCCCAGCATTTT. Protein sequence: CASSTSSNQPQHF.

This clonotype occurred many times. This chain joins TRBV28 and TRBJ2-5, with D perhaps matching TRBD2 (5 bases). CDR3 size: 15 residues. Germline V gene sequence: CDR1 MDHEN, CDR2 SYDVKM. The V gene lost 6 bases and the J gene lost 2 bases, with 16 bases spanning the gap. CDR3 bases: TGTGCCAGCAGACCCTGGGCGGGCGGACAAGAGACCCAGTACTTC. Protein product: CASRPWAGGQETQYF.

This clonotype was seen repeatedly, ten times or more. The chain couples TRBV7-6 to TRBJ2-5, with TRBD1 matching 9 bases. V was pared by 5 bases and J by 6 bases, with 13 bases of the junction left unmatched. Germline CDR1 and CDR2: SGHVS and FNYEAQ. The CDR3 has 16 amino acids. The chain's CDR3 is CASSTSVGTGTKTQYF. The CDR3 DNA follows: TGTGCCAGCAGCACCTCGGTGGGGACAGGGACGAAGACCCAGTACTTC.

This clonotype was recorded at least ten times. V and J are TRBV10-3 and TRBJ2-7; D gene ambiguous. Trimming cost V 6 bases and J 3 bases, with 6 bases left between them. The CDR3 length is 11 residues. The germline V gene encodes CDR1 ENHRY and CDR2 SYGVKD. CDR3 protein: CAIRDLYEQYF. The CDR3 region has the DNA TGTGCCATCAGGGACCTCTACGAGCAGTACTTC.

Only a few counts were recorded for this clonotype. The chain is built from TRBV19 and TRBJ2-7; TRBD2 is a possible D gene (6 bases). The V and J ends lost 6 bases and 6 bases respectively, with 15 bases between them. Germline V gene lookup returns CDR1 LNHDA and CDR2 SQIVND (reference sequence). The CDR3 has 13 amino acids. CDR3 sequence reads: CASSRNTGGEQYF. The CDR3 bases are TGTGCCAGTAGCCGCAATACCGGGGGCGAGCAGTACTTC. The whole variable domain, filled in from reference TRBV19 and TRBJ2-7, reads DGGITQSPKYLFRKEGQNVTLSCEQNLNHDAMYWYRQDPGQGLRLIYYSQIVNDFQKGDIAEGYSVSREKKESFPLTVTSAQKNPTAFYLCASSRNTGGEQYFGPGTRLTVT.

The chain is built from TRBV20-1 and TRBJ1-1; tentative D call: TRBD1 (5 bases). Germline V gene lookup returns CDR1 DFQATT and CDR2 SNEGSKA (reference sequence). The V gene lost 0 bases and the J gene lost 3 bases, with 14 bases spanning the gap. The CDR3 has 15 residues. In nucleotides, the CDR3 is TGCAGTGCTAGAGATTCCCAGGGATCATACACTGAAGCTTTCTTT. This gives the protein CSARDSQGSYTEAFF.

This clonotype was seen a handful of times. The chain carries TRBV27 and TRBJ1-5; no clear D. V was trimmed by 1 base and J by 3 bases, leaving 7 bases between them. The CDR3 totals 14 residues. CDR1 is MNHEY and CDR2 is SMNVEV in the germline V gene (reference sequence). The CDR3 DNA sequence: TGTGCCAGCAGTTTATGGCAGGTCAATCAGCCCCAGCATTTT. Amino acid sequence: CASSLWQVNQPQHF.

The chain joins TRBV9 to TRBJ1-6, with 7 bases lining up with TRBD1. This CDR3 is 16 amino acids long. Trimming removed 6 bases from V and 4 bases from J; junction bases left unmatched: 10. The germline gives CDR1 SGDLS, CDR2 YYNGEE. CDR3 in amino acids: CASNDEGGPYNSPLHF. The CDR3 nucleotides are TGTGCCAGCAACGACGAAGGGGGCCCGTATAATTCACCCCTCCACTTT.

This clonotype was recorded at least ten times. The CDR3 region has the DNA TGTGCCACCAGCAGGAGGGACACCGGGGAGCTGTTTTTT. Protein sequence: CATSRRDTGELFF. This rearrangement joins TRBV15 to TRBJ2-2; a weak D match, TRBD2 (5 bases). Looked up from germline, CDR1 is LNHNV and CDR2 is YYDKDF (reference sequence). There are 13 residues in the CDR3. Deletions cut 3 bases from V and 3 bases from J, with 5 bases between.

This clonotype came up a few times. The chain employs TRBV6-2 or TRBV6-3 and TRBJ2-1; 10 positions match TRBD2. Per germline, CDR1 MNHEY and CDR2 SVGEGT. The CDR3 length is 15 residues. J gave up 8 bases and V 2 bases, and 6 bases lay outside the gene matches. Written as DNA, the CDR3 is TGTGCCAGCAGTTACCTGACTAGCGGGCTGTATGAGCAGTTCTTC. Residues: CASSYLTSGLYEQFF.

This clonotype has more than one count but fewer than ten. V usage is TRBV19 and J usage is TRBJ2-1; TRBD2 agrees at 9 bases. V was pared by 6 bases and J by 8 bases, with 11 bases of the junction left unmatched. In germline, CDR1 is LNHDA, CDR2 SQIVND (reference sequence). The CDR3 sequence is 15 residues long. The CDR3 region is CASRRQGLATDEQFF. The CDR3 DNA is TGTGCCAGTAGGAGGCAGGGACTAGCTACCGATGAGCAGTTCTTC.

At least ten counts were recorded for this clonotype. The rearrangement links TRBV5-5 to TRBJ1-2; D not certain. The V gene's germline CDR1 is SGHKS and CDR2 YYEKEE (reference sequence). V gave up 0 bases and J gave up 0 bases, with 12 bases separating them. The CDR3 is made up of 16 amino acids. Here the CDR3 reads CASSLDIGGSNYGYTF. The DNA of the CDR3 is TGTGCCAGCAGCTTGGATATAGGAGGGTCTAACTATGGCTACACCTTC.

The sample holds many counts of this clonotype. The CDR3 nucleotides read TGTGCCAGCAGCTTAGCCCCGCGGGAGGGGAGTGAGCAGTTCTTC. Translated, it gives CASSLAPREGSEQFF. This chain uses TRBV11-1 with TRBJ2-1, with 9 positions matching TRBD2. In germline, CDR1 is SGHAT, CDR2 FQDESV (reference sequence). CDR3 length equals 15 residues. The ends lost 0 bases at V and 9 bases at J; junction bases unmatched: 6.

This clonotype was found many times. The CDR3 DNA follows: TGCGCCAGCAGCGAAAAGGACGGGCTTAGGTTGGGCGAGCAGTACTTC. Its translation is CASSEKDGLRLGEQYF. The rearrangement joins TRBV5-1 to TRBJ2-7; D gene uncertain. V dropped 4 bases and J dropped 6 bases, with 23 bases sitting between them. Germline CDR1 is SGHRS and CDR2 is YFSETQ. The CDR3 has 16 amino acids. Together with reference TRBV5-1 and TRBJ2-7, the CDR3 gives the full variable domain: KAGVTQTPRYLIKTRGQQVTLSCSPISGHRSVSWYQQTPGQGLQFLFEYFSETQRNKGNFPGRFSGRQFSNSRSEMNVSTLELGDSALYLCASSEKDGLRLGEQYFGPGTRLTVT.

This clonotype was counted between two and nine times. The chain joins TRBV10-2 to TRBJ2-5; D possibly uses TRBD1 or TRBD2 (5 bases each). Per germline, CDR1 WSHSY and CDR2 SAAADI. This CDR3 region has 12 residues. Trimming removed 4 bases from V and 5 bases from J, with 8 bases in between. CDR3 sequence reads: CASSGGAETQYF. CDR3 nucleotide sequence: TGCGCCAGCAGTGGAGGGGCGGAGACCCAGTACTTC.

Comments on this clonotype: A read error may explain this, as a much larger clone is one base away. J is TRBJ2-5 and V is TRBV10-3; 8 nucleotides agree with TRBD2. CDR3 length equals 13 residues. Germline V gene lookup returns CDR1 ENHRY and CDR2 SYGVKD. The CDR3 sequence: CALSGLAGETQYF. The CDR3 DNA reads TGTGCCCTCAGTGGACTAGCTGGTGAGACCCAGTACTTC.